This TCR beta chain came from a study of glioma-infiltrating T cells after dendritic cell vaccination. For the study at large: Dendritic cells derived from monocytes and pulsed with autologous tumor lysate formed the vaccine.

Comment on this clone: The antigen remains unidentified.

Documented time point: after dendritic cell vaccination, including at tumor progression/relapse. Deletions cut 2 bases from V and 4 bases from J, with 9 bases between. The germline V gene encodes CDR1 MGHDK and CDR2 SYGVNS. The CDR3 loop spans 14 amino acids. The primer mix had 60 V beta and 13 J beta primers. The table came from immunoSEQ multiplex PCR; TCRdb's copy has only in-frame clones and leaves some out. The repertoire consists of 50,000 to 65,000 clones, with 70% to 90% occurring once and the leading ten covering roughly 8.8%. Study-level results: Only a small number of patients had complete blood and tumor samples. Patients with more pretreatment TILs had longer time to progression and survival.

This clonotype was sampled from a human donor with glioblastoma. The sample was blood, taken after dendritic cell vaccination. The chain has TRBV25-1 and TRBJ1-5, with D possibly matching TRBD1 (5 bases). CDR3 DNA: TGTGCCAGCAGTGAACAGGGTCTAAATCAGCCCCAGCATTTT. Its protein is CASSEQGLNQPQHF.